The text below deals with one T cell receptor (beta chain). Generated by immunoSEQ multiplex PCR, the TCRdb table keeps only in-frame clones and is missing some. The table includes 300,000 to 450,000 clones, more than 75% detected once. This entry is derived from a study of blood T cell repertoires in COVID-19. V lost 6 bases to trimming and J lost 9 bases, with 15 bases between them. Looked up from germline, CDR1 is SNHLY and CDR2 is FYNNEI. The CDR3 sequence is 14 residues long. It was during active infection that Seattle patients were enrolled and then longitudinally followed. The chain recombines TRBV2 with TRBJ1-6; D may be TRBD1 (5 bases). The receptor was derived from a woman aged 55-75 years with COVID-19, enrolled during active disease. The specimen was peripheral blood. The CDR3 reads CASRGEAGSSPLHF. The CDR3 nucleotides are TGTGCCAGCAGGGGGGAGGCAGGGAGTTCACCCCTCCACTTT.